The present T cell receptor (beta chain) was sequenced within a study of T-cell reconstitution after alpha-beta-depleted transplantation in children listed by TCRdb under 2016. Broadly, across the study: Using TCR repertoire profiling, the study followed T-cell immune reconstitution in a quantitative way in children after TCRalphabeta/CD19-depleted allogeneic hematopoietic cell transplantation.

The sample's treatment or condition label is to be understood as: allogeneic hematopoietic cell transplantation with graft depleted of TCRalphabeta T cells and CD19 B cells. TCRalphabeta/CD19-depleted allogeneic hematopoietic cell grafts were given to the transplant recipients, all of whom were children. Comments on this clonotype: This receptor's antigen is unknown. Per-base quality was not reported, and no clone a single base away is much larger than it.

The research as a whole found: In some patients, the high TCRbeta diversity seen at day 60 was put down to recipient T cells and intrathymic progenitors that had survived conditioning. The frequencies of hyperexpanded clones fell over the following months, and after one year, T-cell counts and TCRbeta diversity were mostly attributed to newly produced T cells. About two months after transplant, the apparently early recovery of alphabetaT-cell counts reportedly depended on just several hundred clones that had expanded rapidly and came from non-depleted graft cells.

Libraries were made using PCR. Sequencing took place on an Illumina HiSeq 2500. To normalize quantification of the TCRbeta repertoire, the TCR libraries were built with molecular barcoding that relied on unique molecular identifiers. TCRdb itself trimmed the public reads at Q25 with fastp, ran MiXCR and retained productive beta chains. Rows with a matching CDR3 protein are joined into one entry that keeps the most common DNA and genes. A total of 490,000 or so distinct CDR3 sequences appear in this sample, over 9.5% of them only once. The top ten constitute around 2% of the sample. The sequenced sample was PBMCs, obtained before TCRalphabeta/CD19-depleted stem cell transplant. This clonotype originated in a child aged 2-15 years with inherited bone marrow failure, due to receive a stem cell transplant.

CDR3 loop: CASSSTGSSLNTEAFF. In nucleotide form, the sequence is TGTGCCAGCAGTTCCACTGGGAGCAGCCTGAACACTGAAGCTTTCTTT. The V and J segments used are TRBV6-2 or TRBV6-3 and TRBJ1-1; no confident D gene assignment can be made. CDR1 and CDR2 are read off the germline V gene as MNHEY and SVGEGT. V and J lose 4 bases and 0 bases, and a span of 15 bases separates them. The CDR3, cysteine through phenylalanine, is 16 amino acids long. The only DNA kept is the CDR3, 48 bases in frame from the first base.